Each of the 6 T cell receptor beta chains below was sequenced from the same sample in a study (dated by TCRdb to the mid-2010s). Cells that were CD4+CD25+CD127-/low were the ones isolated as Tregs. The library relied on 5' RACE. Sequenced on an Illumina MiSeq. Using fastp trimming at Q25 and MiXCR clonotype assembly, TCRdb reanalyzed the public sequencing data and kept in-frame beta chains. For every CDR3 protein sequence, its rows merge into one entry that carries the most common genes and DNA. Here the sample has some 40,000 distinct CDR3 sequences; about a fifth occur a single time. The ten largest make up around 4.5% of the sample. The sequenced sample was Tregs sorted from a lymph node. Source of these receptors: a female donor with breast cancer.

This clonotype was seen repeatedly, ten times or more. The chain links TRBV7-3 to TRBJ2-1; D gene unclear. Trimming shortened V by 2 bases and J by 8 bases, and 16 bases separated the two germline ends. This CDR3 is built from 15 residues. Germline CDR1 SGHTA, CDR2 FQGTGA. CDR3 amino acids: CASSLVLGFLDEQFF. CDR3 DNA sequence: TGTGCCAGCAGCTTAGTCTTGGGGTTTTTGGATGAGCAGTTCTTC. Supplemented by reference TRBV7-3 and TRBJ2-1, the full variable domain reads GAGVSQTPSNKVTEKGKYVELRCDPISGHTALYWYRQSLGQGPEFLIYFQGTGAADDSGLPNDRFFAVRPEGSVSTLKIQRTERGDSAVYLCASSLVLGFLDEQFFGPGTRLTVL.

The sample holds many counts of this clonotype. Written as DNA, the CDR3 is TGCAGCGTTGAAGATCGGGACAACCAAGAGACCCAGTACTTC. Translating it yields CSVEDRDNQETQYF. The J gene is TRBJ2-5, the V gene TRBV29-1; TRBD1 might be the D (6 bases). Trimming left V 0 bases short and J 0 bases short, with 8 bases between. CDR3 length equals 14 residues. Looked up from germline, CDR1 is SQVTM and CDR2 is ANQGSEA.

Worth noting for this clonotype: This could be a read error, since a much larger clone is one nucleotide away. This sequence joins TRBV4-2 and TRBJ1-3, with unresolved D. V was pared by 0 bases and J by 0 bases, with 12 bases between. Germline-derived CDR1 and CDR2 are LGHNA and YNFKEQ. CDR3 length: 17 residues. CDR3 coding DNA: TGTGCCAGCAGCCAAGATTTGGTACCTCGCTCTGGAAACACCATATATTTT. It translates to CASSQDLVPRSGNTIYF.

By sample fraction, this clonotype is medium-sized. The rearrangement joins TRBV7-9 to TRBJ2-7; D gene ambiguous. CDR1 and CDR2 from the germline V gene are SEHNR and FQNEAQ (reference sequence). The CDR3 is 12 residues long. V lost 1 base, J lost 3 bases, and 4 bases lay in between. This chain's CDR3 is CASSLGSYEQYF. The CDR3 nucleotides are TGTGCCAGCAGCTTAGGGAGCTACGAGCAGTACTTC.

The table lists this clonotype with many counts. The CDR3 sequence is CASSGGFNYGYTF. The CDR3 DNA sequence: TGTGCCAGCAGCGGGGGGTTTAACTATGGCTACACCTTC. This chain uses TRBV9 with TRBJ1-2; possible D gene TRBD1, 5 bases. The V end lost 3 bases, the J end lost 1 base, and 7 bases lay between the germline ends. This CDR3 comprises 13 residues. CDR1 is SGDLS, CDR2 YYNGEE, per germline.

This clonotype was detected only a few times. This chain connects TRBV6-1 to TRBJ1-2; tentatively, D is TRBD1 (5 bases). This CDR3 has 13 amino acids. V lost 0 bases and J lost 5, with 7 bases in between. Germline values: CDR1 MNHNS, CDR2 SASEGT. The DNA for the CDR3 is TGTGCCAGCAGTGAAGCGGGGGGGTATGGCTACACCTTC. This translates into CASSEAGGYGYTF.